The rows below give T cell receptor beta chains drawn from one sample of a study of post-analysis software for immune sequencing data. TCRdb recomputed calls from the PCR reads with MiXCR, one row per CDR3 protein. The data show 750,000 to 900,000 distinct CDR3 sequences, with 35% to 55% seen just once and roughly 5% held by the top ten. Sample: blood. The origin of the receptors is a girl aged 10-17 years with multiple sclerosis. CDR3s include the opening cysteine and the closing phenylalanine or tryptophan. Where a row states a size, it is once, few, many or the class of an expanded clone; other rows omit it.

V gene: TRBV7-3; J gene: TRBJ2-1; clone size: -; CDR3 protein: CASSLTPGVAPNYNEQFF
V gene: TRBV3-1; J gene: TRBJ2-5; clone size: -; CDR3 protein: CASSQDTEGRETQYF
V gene: TRBV14; J gene: TRBJ2-5; clone size: -; CDR3 protein: CASSRLGEETQYF
V gene: TRBV6-1; J gene: TRBJ2-4; clone size: -; CDR3 protein: CASSEAQGWEQYF
V gene: TRBV7-8; J gene: -; clone size: few; CDR3 protein: CASSLVGGQWETQYF
V gene: TRBV5-1; J gene: TRBJ2-5; clone size: few; CDR3 protein: CASSQPRTTVQAETQYF
V gene: TRBV5-5; J gene: -; clone size: -; CDR3 protein: CASSPSETWGSYEQYF
V gene: TRBV20-1; J gene: TRBJ1-5; clone size: few; CDR3 protein: CSARDREGTPTQAQHF
V gene: TRBV28; J gene: TRBJ2-7; clone size: -; CDR3 protein: CASSSQAPGAGGCEQYF
V gene: TRBV10-3; J gene: TRBJ1-6; clone size: -; CDR3 protein: CAISGVGSSPLHF
V gene: TRBV29-1; J gene: -; clone size: -; CDR3 protein: CSVVIGGETQYF
V gene: TRBV12-5; J gene: TRBJ2-5; clone size: -; CDR3 protein: CASAIPGGTRYF
V gene: TRBV12-3/TRBV12-4; J gene: -; clone size: -; CDR3 protein: CASSLTTSGNDEQYF
V gene: TRBV29-1; J gene: TRBJ2-5; clone size: -; CDR3 protein: CSVLSSGRGLAGKYQETQYF
V gene: TRBV14; J gene: TRBJ1-2; clone size: -; CDR3 protein: CASGTTSNARYTF
V gene: TRBV9; J gene: TRBJ2-5; clone size: few; CDR3 protein: CASSGSVGTRYF
V gene: TRBV5-1; J gene: TRBJ2-1; clone size: -; CDR3 protein: CASYSGTGFDEQFF
V gene: TRBV7-2; J gene: -; clone size: -; CDR3 protein: CASSSQPFPTYEQYF
V gene: TRBV6-6; J gene: TRBJ1-2; clone size: -; CDR3 protein: CASSYHDEAGDGYTF
V gene: TRBV14; J gene: TRBJ2-3; clone size: -; CDR3 protein: CASSRQGVGTDTQYF
V gene: TRBV27; J gene: TRBJ2-7; clone size: -; CDR3 protein: CASRGGPTYEQYF
V gene: TRBV20-1; J gene: TRBJ1-2; clone size: -; CDR3 protein: CSARDPGANYGYTF
V gene: TRBV20-1; J gene: TRBJ2-1; clone size: few; CDR3 protein: CSASQGAGELEQFF
V gene: TRBV28; J gene: TRBJ1-5; clone size: few; CDR3 protein: CASSFGDMGVYSNQPQHF
V gene: TRBV6-1; J gene: TRBJ1-2; clone size: -; CDR3 protein: CASSESRLGYGYTF
V gene: TRBV7-2; J gene: TRBJ1-1; clone size: few; CDR3 protein: CASSLVPAMNTEAFF
V gene: TRBV20-1; J gene: TRBJ2-1; clone size: -; CDR3 protein: CSAVGMGKDNEQFF
V gene: TRBV3-1; J gene: TRBJ2-7; clone size: -; CDR3 protein: CASSQGGTSGSEQYF
V gene: TRBV12-3/TRBV12-4; J gene: TRBJ2-5; clone size: few; CDR3 protein: CASTLGAETQYF
V gene: TRBV7-2; J gene: TRBJ2-5; clone size: once; CDR3 protein: CASSLGRLAGDVQETQYF
V gene: TRBV12-3/TRBV12-4; J gene: TRBJ1-5; clone size: -; CDR3 protein: CASSPPRNQPQHF
V gene: TRBV14; J gene: TRBJ2-5; clone size: -; CDR3 protein: CASSRRSGYPQETQYF
V gene: TRBV3-1; J gene: TRBJ2-7; clone size: -; CDR3 protein: CASSPRAEPTYEQYF
V gene: TRBV20-1; J gene: TRBJ2-1; clone size: -; CDR3 protein: CSAPVDNEQFF
V gene: TRBV2; J gene: TRBJ2-1; clone size: -; CDR3 protein: CASRSTGKRNEQFF
V gene: TRBV12-3/TRBV12-4; J gene: TRBJ2-4; clone size: few; CDR3 protein: CASRERLAGGPREQYF
V gene: TRBV12-3/TRBV12-4; J gene: TRBJ1-6; clone size: -; CDR3 protein: CASRGTGTNSPLHF
V gene: TRBV7-9; J gene: TRBJ2-1; clone size: -; CDR3 protein: CASNVCSYNEQFF
V gene: TRBV4-1; J gene: TRBJ2-1; clone size: -; CDR3 protein: CASSQGEGDNEQFF
V gene: TRBV24-1; J gene: TRBJ2-5; clone size: -; CDR3 protein: CATSDPQGLEQYF
V gene: TRBV30; J gene: TRBJ2-7; clone size: -; CDR3 protein: CAWSLSRTSGVPLEQYF
V gene: TRBV5-1; J gene: TRBJ2-7; clone size: once; CDR3 protein: CASRTPTSEQYF
V gene: TRBV7-9; J gene: TRBJ1-4; clone size: -; CDR3 protein: CASSQQAGVWGGEKLFF
V gene: TRBV29-1; J gene: TRBJ2-7; clone size: few; CDR3 protein: CSVVTGTGSYEQYF
V gene: TRBV12-3/TRBV12-4; J gene: TRBJ2-7; clone size: many; CDR3 protein: CASSFAHEQYF
V gene: TRBV5-5; J gene: TRBJ2-4; clone size: -; CDR3 protein: CASSPILAGGAKNIQYF
V gene: TRBV29-1; J gene: TRBJ2-4; clone size: -; CDR3 protein: CSVAGTGGFRGDIQYF
V gene: TRBV5-6; J gene: TRBJ2-3; clone size: -; CDR3 protein: CASSRAQRGDTQYF
V gene: TRBV20-1; J gene: TRBJ2-1; clone size: -; CDR3 protein: CSARDAGDEQFF
V gene: TRBV12-3/TRBV12-4; J gene: TRBJ1-5; clone size: -; CDR3 protein: CASSHGLLNQPQHF
V gene: TRBV11-1; J gene: TRBJ1-2; clone size: -; CDR3 protein: CASSLAGVMGYTF
V gene: TRBV7-9; J gene: TRBJ2-7; clone size: -; CDR3 protein: CASSLSPGGLAGIEQYF
V gene: TRBV7-8; J gene: TRBJ1-5; clone size: -; CDR3 protein: CASSLDRDGNQPQHF
V gene: TRBV5-1; J gene: TRBJ2-7; clone size: few; CDR3 protein: CASSPGALYEQYF
V gene: TRBV9; J gene: TRBJ2-3; clone size: once; CDR3 protein: CASSVGWASDTQNF
V gene: TRBV18; J gene: TRBJ1-2; clone size: few; CDR3 protein: CASSPEDYYGYTF
V gene: TRBV29-1; J gene: TRBJ2-1; clone size: -; CDR3 protein: CSVEWPSGSFNEQFF